This TCR beta chain is drawn from a study of lymphopenia after photon versus proton radiotherapy. The CDR3 consists of 14 residues. After removal of 4 bases from V and 6 bases from J, the junction contained 8 bases not matched to a gene. CDR1 and CDR2 from the germline V gene are LGHNT and FRNRAP. Sequencing used immunoSEQ multiplex PCR; TCRdb keeps in-frame clones, though not all of them. The table lists tens of thousands of clones, 70% to 85% of them singletons. In its sample, this clone is medium-sized. V is TRBV12-5 and J is TRBJ2-7, with TRBD1 identical over 8 bases. The sequencing used peripheral blood, collected from a patient treated with proton-based radiotherapy. The receptor's source is a woman in her sixties or seventies with pancreatic cancer. The DNA for the CDR3 is TGTGCTAGTGGTTATACAGGGGGTTTTTTCGAGCAGTACTTC. Encoded protein: CASGYTGGFFEQYF. The variable domain in full, with the rest retrieved from reference TRBV12-5 and TRBJ2-7, is DARVTQTPRHKVTEMGQEVTMRCQPILGHNTVFWYRQTMMQGLELLAYFRNRAPLDDSGMPKDRFSAEMPDATLATLKIQPSEPRDSAVYFCASGYTGGFFEQYFGPGTRLTVT.